The rows below give T cell receptor beta chains drawn from one sample of a study of blood T cell repertoires in COVID-19. Data came from immunoSEQ multiplex PCR; TCRdb stores just in-frame clones and leaves some out. The data show under 200,000 clones, around 84% seen once. The sample taken for sequencing was PBMCs or T cells enriched from blood (not recorded which). The receptors derive from a woman aged 45-65 years who had recovered from COVID-19. CDR3s include the opening cysteine and the closing phenylalanine or tryptophan. D genes are given only for firm matches. The size of a clone is reported for some rows only, either as once, few or many, or as a class for expanded clones.

TRBJ1-6	14	.	.	TRBV7-9	TGTGCCAGCAGCTTCGAGGTCGTTAATTCACCCCTCCACTTT	CASSFEVVNSPLHF
TRBJ2-7	18	.	TRBD2	TRBV19	TGTGCCAGTAGTATAAGACTAGCGGGAGGACCTAACTCCTACGAGCAGTACTTC	CASSIRLAGGPNSYEQYF
TRBJ2-1	14	once	TRBD2	TRBV7-2	TGTGCCAGCAGCTTCGGGGGGTCCTACAATGAGCAGTTCTTC	CASSFGGSYNEQFF
TRBJ2-3	16	.	TRBD2	TRBV5-4	TGTGCCAGCAGCTTGGGTTCTAGCGGGGGATGGGATACGCAGTATTTT	CASSLGSSGGWDTQYF
TRBJ1-2	13	.	TRBD1	TRBV9	TGTGCCAGCAGCGTAGACAGGGGGCATGGCTACACCTTC	CASSVDRGHGYTF
TRBJ1-2	13	.	.	TRBV2	TGTGCCAGCATGGGCAGGGTGAATGATGGCTACACCTTC	CASMGRVNDGYTF
TRBJ2-7	14	.	.	TRBV11-3	TGTGCCAGCAGCCTCCCCGGGACACACTACGAGCAGTACTTC	CASSLPGTHYEQYF
TRBJ1-2	14	.	TRBD1	TRBV12-5	TGTGCTAGTGGTTTGGTAGTGGCAGGGGGTCGCTACACCTTC	CASGLVVAGGRYTF
TRBJ2-3	14	once	.	TRBV29-1	TGCAGCGTTGATTGGGGGCTTCAGGGAGATACGCAGTATTTT	CSVDWGLQGDTQYF
TRBJ2-3	15	.	TRBD2	TRBV7-3	TGTGCCAGCAGCTTCCTCGCGGGGGGAACAGATACGCAGTATTTT	CASSFLAGGTDTQYF
TRBJ2-2	13	.	TRBD2	TRBV12-3/TRBV12-4	TGTGCCAGCAGAACAGCGGGGGCCGGGGAGCTGTTTTTT	CASRTAGAGELFF
TRBJ1-6	12	.	.	TRBV7-9	TGTGCCAGCAGCTTATCAAATTCACCCCTCCACTTT	CASSLSNSPLHF
TRBJ2-7	14	.	.	TRBV6-2/TRBV6-3	TGTGCCAGCAGTTATGTCTCAGGGACCTACGAGCAGTACTTC	CASSYVSGTYEQYF
TRBJ2-3	15	.	TRBD2	TRBV7-2	TGTGCCAGCAGCTCGACTAGCTGGGCACAAGGTACGCAGTATTTT	CASSSTSWAQGTQYF
TRBJ1-5	14	.	.	TRBV7-2	TGTGCCAGCAGCAATAGAGCGGGTAATCAGCCCCAGCATTTT	CASSNRAGNQPQHF
TRBJ1-1	13	.	.	TRBV2	TGTGCCAGCTGTCCCGAGAAGAACACTGAAGCTTTCTTT	CASCPEKNTEAFF
TRBJ2-5	12	once	.	TRBV2	TGTGCCAGCAGTGAACGGGGAAAGACCCAGTACTTC	CASSERGKTQYF
TRBJ2-1	17	.	TRBD2	TRBV24-1	TGTGCCACCAGTGGGAGGACTAGCGGGAGGGTCTACAATGAGCAGTTCTTC	CATSGRTSGRVYNEQFF
TRBJ2-5	14	.	TRBD2	TRBV3-1/TRBV3-2	TGTCCCAGCAGCCACGGGCGGGGGGGGGAGACCCAGTACTTC	CPSSHGRGGETQYF
TRBJ2-5	16	.	.	TRBV19	TGTGCCAGTAGTATAGGAACACTGGAGCCTCAAGAGACCCAGTACTTC	CASSIGTLEPQETQYF
TRBJ1-1	15	.	.	TRBV6-5	TGTGCCAGCAGTTACCATGGGCAGACGGTTACTGAAGCTTTCTTT	CASSYHGQTVTEAFF
TRBJ1-5	21	.	TRBD1	TRBV2	TGTGCCAGCAGGAGGGAGAATTCCGGGACAGGGGCGATTTTTAGCAATCAGCCCCAGCATTTT	CASRRENSGTGAIFSNQPQHF
TRBJ1-2	14	.	TRBD1	TRBV3-1/TRBV3-2	TGTGCCAGCAGCGAATACGACCGGGACAGCTCCTACACCTTC	CASSEYDRDSSYTF
TRBJ2-5	17	.	.	TRBV9	TGTGCCAGCAGCACGAAACCTAGTGTTGGCGGCCAAGAGACCCAGTACTTC	CASSTKPSVGGQETQYF
TRBJ2-1	16	.	TRBD2	TRBV5-1	TGCGCCAGCAACATATGGGGGGGACTGACCCACAATGAGCAGTTCTTC	CASNIWGGLTHNEQFF
TRBJ1-1	12	.	.	TRBV28	TGTGCCAGCAGTTCCCCGGTCACTGAAGCTTTCTTT	CASSSPVTEAFF
TRBJ1-2	13	.	TRBD1	TRBV28	TGTGCCAGCAGCAACAGGGGGCACTATGGCTACACCTTC	CASSNRGHYGYTF
TRBJ1-1	15	.	TRBD1	TRBV5-1	TGCGCCAGCAGCGGGGGACAGGGTTGGAACACTGAAGCTTTCTTT	CASSGGQGWNTEAFF
TRBJ1-6	14	.	.	TRBV4-2	TGTGCCAGCAGCCAAGATCCGAGGAATTCACCCCTCCACTTT	CASSQDPRNSPLHF
TRBJ1-1	15	once	.	TRBV5-1	TGCGCCAGCAGCTTCTCAGGGCCCGGTTACACTGAAGCTTTCTTT	CASSFSGPGYTEAFF
TRBJ2-6	15	once	.	TRBV5-1	TGCGCCAGCCGCCCCCAGGGATCTGGGGCCAACGTCCTGACTTTC	CASRPQGSGANVLTF
TRBJ2-7	14	.	TRBD2	TRBV7-2	TGTGCCAGCAGCCAGACTAGCGGGAACTACGAGCAGTACTTC	CASSQTSGNYEQYF
TRBJ1-3	12	.	.	TRBV27	TGTGCCAGCAGTCTCCCCCCAAGGCCCAGGTATTTT	CASSLPPRPRYF
TRBJ2-5	14	.	.	TRBV6-2/TRBV6-3	TGTGCCAGCAGCCCGATAGAGGTTTTGGAGACCCAGTACTTC	CASSPIEVLETQYF
TRBJ2-5	13	.	TRBD1	TRBV7-6	TGTGCCAGCAGCGACCAGGGGGCACAGACCCAGTACTTC	CASSDQGAQTQYF
TRBJ2-5	12	.	.	TRBV19	TGTGCCAGTGCGGCCAGTAAAGAGACCCAGTACTTC	CASAASKETQYF
TRBJ2-1	15	.	.	TRBV5-1	TGCGCCAGCAGCTTGGCGGGGGACTCCTACAATGAGCAGTTCTTC	CASSLAGDSYNEQFF
TRBJ2-4	13	.	.	TRBV15	TGTGCCACCAGCAGCGGGAGTAAAAACATTCAGTACTTC	CATSSGSKNIQYF
TRBJ1-2	14	once	.	TRBV6-5	TGTGCCAGCAGCCGCCTGCCTCGGGGCTATGGCTACACCTTC	CASSRLPRGYGYTF
TRBJ2-7	12	.	.	TRBV5-1	TGCGCCAGCGCGGACAGTCCGACGGAGCAGTACTTC	CASADSPTEQYF
TRBJ1-2	14	.	TRBD1	TRBV6-5	TGTGCCAGCAGGGGCGGCGACAGGGGCTATGGCTACACCTTC	CASRGGDRGYGYTF
TRBJ2-1	16	.	TRBD2	TRBV11-2	TGTGCCAGCAGCTTAGATAGTGCGGGAGGTAGGAATGAGCAGTTCTTC	CASSLDSAGGRNEQFF
TRBJ2-1	13	.	TRBD2	TRBV2	TGTGCCAGCAGTGAAGGACTAGCGGGAGAGCAGTTCTTC	CASSEGLAGEQFF
TRBJ2-1	19	.	TRBD2	TRBV28	TGTGCCAGCACCCTAATGGGGGGCCCCGGACTAGCGGGAGGGTATGAGCAGTTCTTC	CASTLMGGPGLAGGYEQFF
TRBJ2-1	16	.	TRBD2	TRBV2	TGTGCCAGCACCTCCGGCCGGGGGAGGGCCCTTAATGAGCAGTTCTTC	CASTSGRGRALNEQFF
TRBJ1-2	13	.	TRBD1	TRBV7-9	TGTGCCAGCAGCTTATCACAGGGGTATGGCTACACCTTC	CASSLSQGYGYTF
TRBJ2-2	16	.	TRBD1	TRBV27	TGTGCCAGCAGTTTGGCGCCAGGGGGCTCCCCCGGGGAGCTGTTTTTT	CASSLAPGGSPGELFF
TRBJ1-2	15	.	TRBD1	TRBV6-5	TGTGCCAGCAGTTACGAAGGGACAGGAAACTATGGCTACACCTTC	CASSYEGTGNYGYTF
TRBJ1-3	12	.	.	TRBV28	TGTGCCAGCAGTTTCTCTAGGAACACCATATATTTT	CASSFSRNTIYF
TRBJ2-1	15	.	TRBD2	TRBV3-1/TRBV3-2	TGTGCCAGCAGCCAGCGAGGGAGCGGGAGTGAGGAGCAGTTCTTC	CASSQRGSGSEEQFF
TRBJ2-7	13	.	.	TRBV29-1	TGCAGCGTCGTTAGTGAGGTCTCCTACGAGCAGTACTTC	CSVVSEVSYEQYF
TRBJ2-7	11	few	.	TRBV24-1	TGTGCCACCAGTGATGCGTACGAGCAGTACTTC	CATSDAYEQYF
TRBJ2-2	16	.	.	TRBV2	TGTGCCAGCAGTGCAGAGACTCTTTATGGTTCCGGGGAGCTGTTTTTT	CASSAETLYGSGELFF
TRBJ1-5	12	.	.	TRBV19	TGTGCCAGTAGTATTGGTAGACAGCCCCAGCATTTT	CASSIGRQPQHF
TRBJ2-1	15	.	TRBD2	TRBV6-2/TRBV6-3	TGTGCCAGCAGTTACTTAAGGACTAGCTGGAATGAGCAGTTCTTC	CASSYLRTSWNEQFF
TRBJ1-1	14	.	TRBD1	TRBV2	TGTGCCAGCAGTGAAGCAGGGACAGGGGGGAGAACTTTCTTT	CASSEAGTGGRTFF
TRBJ2-7	16	.	.	TRBV7-6	TGTGCCAGCAGCTTAGCGTCCGGGACTGACTCCTACGAGCAGTACTTC	CASSLASGTDSYEQYF
TRBJ1-2	15	.	TRBD1	TRBV4-3	TGCGCCAGCAGCCAAGAAGGGGGCAGGAGCTATGGCTACACCTTC	CASSQEGGRSYGYTF
TRBJ1-5	16	.	TRBD1	TRBV5-6	TGTGCCAGCAGCCAACGACAGGGGACATCACATCAGCCCCAGCATTTT	CASSQRQGTSHQPQHF